What follows are 32 T cell receptor beta chains derived from one specimen sequenced in a study of T cells in Graves' hyperthyroidism and ophthalmopathy. Regions amplified from RNA transcripts were the TCR beta CDR3 regions. The TCR CDR3 was amplified in a first-round RT-PCR using the HTBI primer set. TCRdb fed the multiplex PCR reads into MiXCR, producing one record per CDR3 protein. The profile shows 400,000 to 550,000 distinct CDR3 sequences, approximately 25% of them singletons. What was sequenced was blood. These receptor sequences come from a woman aged 30 to 39 with Graves' ophthalmopathy.

This clonotype was counted a few times. The V and J genes are TRBV6-5 and TRBJ1-1; possibly TRBD1 for D (5 bases). Germline CDR1 MNHEY, CDR2 SVGAGI. The CDR3 runs to 16 residues. Trimming left V 2 bases short and J 7 bases short, with 20 bases between. CDR3 sequence (DNA): TGTGCCAGCAGTTACCCGGGGACCGGAGGACCTGGTGAAGCTTTCTTT. Its translation: CASSYPGTGGPGEAFF.

The chain employs TRBV11-2 and TRBJ2-7; the D call may be TRBD1 or TRBD2 (6 bases each). V lost 1 base, J lost 2 bases, and 15 bases lay in between. Germline V gene lookup returns CDR1 SGHAT and CDR2 FQNNGV. This CDR3 is 16 amino acids long. The CDR3 is CASSLVFGGLTYEQYF. Here the CDR3 DNA reads TGTGCCAGCAGCTTAGTTTTTGGGGGGCTAACCTACGAGCAGTACTTC.

This clonotype was recorded many times. This rearrangement joins TRBV19 to TRBJ2-5; the D gene is possibly TRBD1 (6 bases). Germline CDR1 is LNHDA and CDR2 is SQIVND (reference sequence). There are 13 residues in the CDR3. V lost 6 bases to trimming and J lost 7 bases, with 15 bases between them. In DNA, the CDR3 is TGTGCCAGTAGCGACGACCGAGGGGGGACCCAGTACTTC. It yields the protein CASSDDRGGTQYF.

This clonotype was counted ten times or more. The chain is built from TRBV12-3 or TRBV12-4 and TRBJ2-7, with D tentatively TRBD1 (5 bases). CDR3 size: 14 residues. Trimming removed 3 bases at V and 5 bases at J, with 14 bases between. In nucleotides, the CDR3 is TGTGCCAGCAGTTTCGCCAGGGCGGTCCACGAGCAGTACTTC. Translation: CASSFARAVHEQYF.

This clonotype came up a few times. The chain is built from TRBV11-1 and TRBJ2-7, with 8 bases identical to TRBD1. With V trimmed by 5 bases and J by 3 bases, 12 bases remained unmatched. CDR3 length: 16 residues. Germline V gene data show CDR1 as SGHAT and CDR2 as FQDESV (reference sequence). CDR3 sequence (DNA): TGTGCCAGCAGCGATACCTCAGGGGGCTTTCACTACGAGCAGTACTTC. Residues: CASSDTSGGFHYEQYF.

This sequence joins TRBV11-1 and TRBJ1-6; the D is unclear. Trimming pared 1 base from V and 6 bases from J, leaving 13 bases between. This CDR3 is built from 16 residues. In germline, CDR1 is SGHAT, CDR2 FQDESV (reference sequence). The CDR3 spells CASSLGAAATNSPLHF. The CDR3 nucleotides read TGTGCCAGCAGCTTAGGCGCGGCAGCTACTAATTCACCCCTCCACTTT.

Notes on this clonotype: This may be a read error, as it is one base from a much larger clone. The conserved closing phenylalanine or tryptophan is absent in this CDR3, likely reflecting a read error. The chain is built from TRBV12-3 or TRBV12-4 and TRBJ2-3; D remains unclear. V dropped 0 bases and J dropped 0 bases, with 7 bases sitting between them. There are 15 residues in the CDR3. The CDR3 coding sequence is TGTGCCAGCAGTTTAGCTTCGGCTAGCACAGATACGCAGTATTGT. It yields the protein CASSLASASTDTQYC.

This clonotype was detected many times. The V gene is TRBV19, the J gene TRBJ1-1; tentatively, D is TRBD1 (6 bases). Germline values: CDR1 LNHDA, CDR2 SQIVND (reference sequence). Trimming removed 7 bases from V and 0 bases from J, with 9 bases in between. The CDR3 sequence is 13 residues long. The CDR3: CASKRQVNTEAFF. For the CDR3, the DNA is TGTGCCAGTAAAAGACAGGTGAACACTGAAGCTTTCTTT. Complete variable domain (other parts from reference TRBV19 and TRBJ1-1): DGGITQSPKYLFRKEGQNVTLSCEQNLNHDAMYWYRQDPGQGLRLIYYSQIVNDFQKGDIAEGYSVSREKKESFPLTVTSAQKNPTAFYLCASKRQVNTEAFFGQGTRLTVV.

Ten or more counts support this clonotype. This chain's CDR3 is CASSYSTTGTYEQYF. The CDR3 coding sequence is TGTGCCAGCAGTTACTCTACCACTGGCACCTACGAGCAGTACTTC. This rearrangement joins TRBV6-2 or TRBV6-3 to TRBJ2-7; D unclear. The V gene's germline CDR1 is MNHEY and CDR2 SVGEGT. V lost 0 bases to trimming and J lost 2 bases, with 11 bases between them. The CDR3 has 15 amino acids.

This clonotype was observed many times. The V call is TRBV27, the J call TRBJ1-2, with D uncertain. This CDR3 contains 17 residues. Trimming took off 2 bases at V and 1 base at J, with 17 bases between the two ends. Germline V CDR1 and CDR2: MNHEY, SMNVEV (reference sequence). In DNA, the CDR3 is TGTGCCAGCAGTTTAAGGCCCCGGGCAGCCCGTAACTATGGCTACACCTTC. Translated: CASSLRPRAARNYGYTF.

This clonotype was observed many times. This chain links TRBV12-3 or TRBV12-4 with TRBJ1-2; D perhaps matches TRBD1 (6 bases). The CDR3 is 13 amino acids. V was cut by 5 bases and J by 3 bases, with 10 bases left in between. CDR3 in DNA: TGTGCCAGCAGTAACAGGGAGGACTATGGCTACACCTTC. Translation gives CASSNREDYGYTF.

This clonotype was recorded at least ten times. The chain joins TRBV20-1 to TRBJ1-2; D gene ambiguous. CDR3 length: 13 amino acids. Looked up from germline, CDR1 is DFQATT and CDR2 is SNEGSKA (reference sequence). Trimming cost V 0 bases and J 1 base, with 6 bases left between them. The CDR3 reads CSARDPVNYGYTF. As DNA, the CDR3 is TGCAGTGCTAGAGATCCGGTTAACTATGGCTACACCTTC.

The rearrangement joins TRBV18 to TRBJ2-3, with D perhaps TRBD2 (6 bases). Per the germline V gene, CDR1 is KGHSH and CDR2 is LQKENI. The CDR3 spans 15 residues. V was clipped by 2 bases and J by 3 bases, with 12 bases between them. Here the CDR3 reads CASSPRVRGTDTQYF. The CDR3 DNA is TGTGCCAGCTCACCAAGGGTGCGGGGTACAGATACGCAGTATTTT.

There are a few counts of this clonotype. The CDR3 DNA is TGTGCCAGCAGCTTAGGGGAAAGGTTCCGGGAGGACTATGGCTACACCTTC. It translates to CASSLGERFREDYGYTF. The rearrangement joins TRBV11-2 to TRBJ1-2, with D hard to call. The CDR3 has 17 amino acids. Trimming stripped 1 base from V and 3 bases from J, with 18 bases between. From germline, CDR1 is SGHAT and CDR2 FQNNGV.

The genes are TRBV19 and TRBJ1-1; tentatively, D is TRBD1 (6 bases). Germline CDR1 reads LNHDA; CDR2 reads SQIVND (reference sequence). The CDR3 loop spans 15 amino acids. Trimming removed 1 base at V and 5 bases at J, with 14 bases between. CDR3 nucleotide sequence: TGTGCCAGTAGTATAGTACTGGGGGCGAAGACTGAAGCTTTCTTT. It specifies CASSIVLGAKTEAFF.

The chain uses TRBV6-1 and TRBJ1-5; 8 nucleotides match TRBD1. CDR3 size: 17 residues. Germline V gives CDR1 MNHNS, CDR2 SASEGT. The trim removed 5 bases at V and 2 bases at J, leaving 11 bases unmatched. This CDR3 is CASSQDLTGAGNQPQHF. In DNA form, the CDR3 reads TGTGCCAGCAGTCAAGACCTGACAGGGGCGGGCAATCAGCCCCAGCATTTT.

The chain recombines TRBV7-9 with TRBJ2-7; 9 nucleotides match TRBD1. In germline, CDR1 is SEHNR, CDR2 FQNEAQ (reference sequence). This CDR3 has 15 amino acids. V shed 7 bases, J shed 5 bases, and the junction held 12 bases outside the gene matches. The CDR3 here is CASTLSWTGEDEQYF. The CDR3 nucleotides are TGTGCCAGCACCCTTTCTTGGACAGGGGAGGACGAGCAGTACTTC.

This clonotype occurred many times. The V gene is TRBV12-3 or TRBV12-4, the J gene TRBJ1-5, with a tentative D call TRBD1 (6 bases). The ends were cut back, 6 bases at V and 7 bases at J, with 19 bases in the middle. This CDR3 comprises 15 residues. The CDR3 region is CASSGEAGAIQPQHF. Written as DNA, the CDR3 is TGTGCCAGCAGCGGGGAAGCGGGGGCAATCCAGCCCCAGCATTTT.

The rearrangement links TRBV30 to TRBJ1-1; D is uncertain. The germline V gene encodes CDR1 GTSNPN and CDR2 SVGIG (reference sequence). V gave up 0 bases and J gave up 8 bases, with 16 bases separating them. This CDR3 spans 14 amino acids. CDR3: CAWSVRMDIGEAFF. CDR3 nucleotides: TGTGCCTGGAGTGTACGAATGGATATAGGGGAAGCTTTCTTT.

In this sample, this clonotype turned up a few times. The chain uses TRBV6-1 and TRBJ2-7, with 11 bases matching TRBD1. Germline assignment: CDR1 MNHNS and CDR2 SASEGT. V was clipped by 5 bases and J by 5 bases; unmatched bases: 8. The CDR3 has 15 amino acids. The CDR3 sequence is CASSLGQGASDEQYF. The CDR3 DNA is TGTGCCAGCAGTCTCGGACAGGGGGCTTCAGACGAGCAGTACTTC.

This clonotype was seen many times. V and J are TRBV6-2 or TRBV6-3 and TRBJ1-5; D remains unclear. Germline loops: CDR1 MNHEY, CDR2 SVGEGT. The CDR3 loop spans 14 amino acids. With 3 bases removed from V and 1 base from J, the gap between germline ends came to 7 bases. CDR3 sequence: CASSYLDSNQPQHF. CDR3 DNA sequence: TGTGCCAGCAGTTATCTCGACAGCAATCAGCCCCAGCATTTT.

The V and J genes are TRBV12-3 or TRBV12-4 and TRBJ2-2, with TRBD1 matching over 10 bases. V was clipped by 5 bases and J by 6 bases; unmatched bases: 6. This CDR3 comprises 15 residues. Here the CDR3 reads CASSPTGTGAGELFF. As DNA, the CDR3 is TGTGCCAGCAGTCCCACCGGGACAGGGGCCGGGGAGCTGTTTTTT.

This chain links TRBV6-1 with TRBJ1-1, with D unresolved. Germline V gene sequence: CDR1 MNHNS, CDR2 SASEGT. This CDR3 contains 13 residues. The V and J ends lost 3 bases and 1 base respectively, with 6 bases between them. The CDR3 is CASSDRENTEAFF. The CDR3 region has the DNA TGTGCCAGCAGTGACCGGGAGAACACTGAAGCTTTCTTT.

This clonotype was counted at least ten times. V is TRBV30 and J is TRBJ2-5; 8 nucleotides line up with TRBD1. This CDR3 is 15 amino acids long. V shed 1 base, J shed 3 bases, and the junction held 7 bases outside the gene matches. The V gene's germline CDR1 is GTSNPN and CDR2 SVGIG (reference sequence). CDR3 amino acids: CAWSGQGLWEETQYF. In DNA, the CDR3 is TGTGCCTGGAGTGGACAGGGGCTTTGGGAAGAGACCCAGTACTTC.

This clonotype was counted ten times or more. The chain employs TRBV4-1 and TRBJ1-1; 10 nucleotides agree with TRBD1. Germline V CDR1 and CDR2: MGHRA, YSYEKL. With V trimmed by 2 bases and J by 1 base, 16 bases remained unmatched. The CDR3 length is 20 residues. The CDR3 loop reads CASSQLWTNSRDRGNTEAFF. DNA of the CDR3: TGCGCCAGCAGCCAACTCTGGACTAACTCCAGGGACAGGGGGAACACTGAAGCTTTCTTT.

This clonotype was observed at least ten times. The gene calls are TRBV12-3 or TRBV12-4 and TRBJ1-5; 10 bases are a match to TRBD1. The V segment lost 4 bases and the J segment 6 bases; nucleotides outside the gene matches: 3. This CDR3 is 14 amino acids long. CDR3 DNA sequence: TGTGCCAGCAGTTCGGGACAGGGGCGTCAGCCCCAGCATTTT. The encoded protein is CASSSGQGRQPQHF.

This clonotype was observed many times. This sequence joins TRBV6-1 and TRBJ1-6; possibly TRBD1 for D (5 bases). Germline values: CDR1 MNHNS, CDR2 SASEGT. Trimming shortened V by 8 bases and J by 6 bases, and 8 bases separated the two germline ends. This CDR3 comprises 12 residues. CDR3 sequence reads: CASAGANSPLHF. The CDR3 DNA reads TGTGCCAGCGCTGGGGCTAATTCACCCCTCCACTTT.

The chain has TRBV7-6 and TRBJ2-7; no firm D call. The CDR3 loop spans 14 amino acids. Germline assignment: CDR1 SGHVS and CDR2 FNYEAQ. V was shortened by 3 bases and J by 0 bases, with 9 bases between the two germline ends. The CDR3 nucleotides read TGTGCCAGCAGCTTGGACGTGAGCTCCTACGAGCAGTACTTC. Its protein product is CASSLDVSSYEQYF.

In regard to this clonotype: The conserved phenylalanine or tryptophan is not found at the CDR3 terminus, so this likely reflects a read error. This chain connects TRBV3-1 to TRBJ2-7, with D tentatively TRBD1 (5 bases). Germline assignment: CDR1 LGHDT and CDR2 YNNKEL (reference sequence). Trimming removed 0 bases at V and 3 bases at J, with 9 bases between. CDR3 length: 14 residues. This chain's CDR3 is CASSQELRGYEQYL. For the CDR3, the DNA is TGTGCCAGCAGCCAAGAGCTTAGGGGCTACGAGCAGTACTTA.

This clonotype was detected many times. The CDR3 DNA is TGTGCCAGCGCAATTCCGGGACGAGGGGACACCATATATTTT. This encodes CASAIPGRGDTIYF. The genes are TRBV6-1 and TRBJ1-3; tentatively, D is TRBD1 (5 bases). Looked up from germline, CDR1 is MNHNS and CDR2 is SASEGT. The CDR3 sequence is 14 residues long. Deletions cut 8 bases from V and 8 bases from J, with 19 bases between.

This clonotype has at least ten counts. The rearrangement uses TRBV12-3 or TRBV12-4 and TRBJ2-5; D gene unclear. The CDR3 length is 13 residues. The V end lost 1 base, the J end lost 2 bases, and 5 bases lay between the germline ends. CDR3 sequence (DNA): TGTGCCAGCAGTTTAGGCAGGCAAGAGACCCAGTACTTC. It yields the protein CASSLGRQETQYF.

The chain combines TRBV5-1 with TRBJ2-7; 11 nucleotides agree with TRBD2. The CDR3 is 15 residues long. Germline CDR1 is SGHRS and CDR2 is YFSETQ. The V and J ends lost 3 bases and 5 bases, in that order; junction bases with no gene match: 7. CDR3 nucleotides: TGCGCCAGCAGCTGGGGGACTAGCGGAGAGGACGAGCAGTACTTC. The encoded protein is CASSWGTSGEDEQYF.